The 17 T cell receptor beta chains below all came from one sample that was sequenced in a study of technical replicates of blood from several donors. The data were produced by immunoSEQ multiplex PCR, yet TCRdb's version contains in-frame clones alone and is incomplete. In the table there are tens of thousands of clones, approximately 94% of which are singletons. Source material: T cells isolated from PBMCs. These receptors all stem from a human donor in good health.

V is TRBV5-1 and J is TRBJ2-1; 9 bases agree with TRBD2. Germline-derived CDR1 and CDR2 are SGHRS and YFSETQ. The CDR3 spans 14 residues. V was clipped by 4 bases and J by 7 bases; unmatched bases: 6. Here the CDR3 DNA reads TGCGCCAGCAGCCCGAAGAGCGGGAGGAATGAGCAGTTCTTC. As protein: CASSPKSGRNEQFF.

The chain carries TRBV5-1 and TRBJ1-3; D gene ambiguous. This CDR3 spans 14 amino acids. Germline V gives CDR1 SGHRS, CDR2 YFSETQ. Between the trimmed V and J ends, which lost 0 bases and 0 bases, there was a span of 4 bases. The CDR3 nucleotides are TGCGCCAGCAGCTTGGGGAGCTCTGGAAACACCATATATTTT. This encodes CASSLGSSGNTIYF.

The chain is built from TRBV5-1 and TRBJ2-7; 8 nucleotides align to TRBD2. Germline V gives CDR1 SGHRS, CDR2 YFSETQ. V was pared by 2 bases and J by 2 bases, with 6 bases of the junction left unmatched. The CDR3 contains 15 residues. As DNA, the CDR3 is TGCGCCAGCAGCTTCGGCGGGAGGAGTCCCTACGAGCAGTACTTC. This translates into CASSFGGRSPYEQYF.

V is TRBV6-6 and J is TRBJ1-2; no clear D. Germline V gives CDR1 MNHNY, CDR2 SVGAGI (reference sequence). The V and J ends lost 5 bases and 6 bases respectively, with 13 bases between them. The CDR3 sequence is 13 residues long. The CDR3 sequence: CASSSDPRNGYTF. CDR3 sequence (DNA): TGTGCCAGCAGTAGCGACCCGAGGAATGGCTACACCTTC.

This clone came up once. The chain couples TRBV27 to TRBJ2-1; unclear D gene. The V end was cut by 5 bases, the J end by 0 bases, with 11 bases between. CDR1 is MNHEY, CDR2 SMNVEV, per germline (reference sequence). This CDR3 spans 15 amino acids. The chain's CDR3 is CASSTQRRSYNEQFF. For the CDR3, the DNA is TGTGCCAGCAGTACTCAACGTCGCTCCTACAATGAGCAGTTCTTC.

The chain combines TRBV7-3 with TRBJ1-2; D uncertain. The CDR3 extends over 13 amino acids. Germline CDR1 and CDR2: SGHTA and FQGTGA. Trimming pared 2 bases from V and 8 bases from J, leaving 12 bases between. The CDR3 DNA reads TGTGCCAGCAGCTTATCGAGGGATGGGGGCTACACCTTC. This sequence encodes CASSLSRDGGYTF. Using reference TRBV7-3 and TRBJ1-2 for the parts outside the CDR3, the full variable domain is GAGVSQTPSNKVTEKGKYVELRCDPISGHTALYWYRQSLGQGPEFLIYFQGTGAADDSGLPNDRFFAVRPEGSVSTLKIQRTERGDSAVYLCASSLSRDGGYTFGSGTRLTVV.

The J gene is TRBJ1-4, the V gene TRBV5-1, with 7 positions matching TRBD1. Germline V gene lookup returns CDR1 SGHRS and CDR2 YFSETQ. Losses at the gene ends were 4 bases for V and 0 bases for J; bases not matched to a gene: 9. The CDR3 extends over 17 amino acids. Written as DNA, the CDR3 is TGCGCCAGCAGCCCCCTGACAGGGCTGACAACTAATGAAAAACTGTTTTTT. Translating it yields CASSPLTGLTTNEKLFF.

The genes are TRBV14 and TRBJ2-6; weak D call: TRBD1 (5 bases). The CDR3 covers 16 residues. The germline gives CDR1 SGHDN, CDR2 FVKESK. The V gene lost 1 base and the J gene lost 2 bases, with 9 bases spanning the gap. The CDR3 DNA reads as TGTGCCAGCAGCCAAGGCAGGGTAGCTGGGGCCAACGTCCTGACTTTC. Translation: CASSQGRVAGANVLTF.

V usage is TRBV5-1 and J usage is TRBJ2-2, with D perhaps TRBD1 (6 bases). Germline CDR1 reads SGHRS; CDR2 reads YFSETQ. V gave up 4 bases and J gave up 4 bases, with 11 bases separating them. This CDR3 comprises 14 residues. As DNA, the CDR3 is TGCGCCAGCAGCATGGGACACCTCACCGGGGAGCTGTTTTTT. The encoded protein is CASSMGHLTGELFF.

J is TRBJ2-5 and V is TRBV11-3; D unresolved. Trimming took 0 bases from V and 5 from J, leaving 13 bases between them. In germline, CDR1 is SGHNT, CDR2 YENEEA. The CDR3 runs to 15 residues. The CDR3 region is CASSLDSFRHETQYF. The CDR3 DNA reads TGTGCCAGCAGCTTAGATTCTTTCAGGCATGAGACCCAGTACTTC.

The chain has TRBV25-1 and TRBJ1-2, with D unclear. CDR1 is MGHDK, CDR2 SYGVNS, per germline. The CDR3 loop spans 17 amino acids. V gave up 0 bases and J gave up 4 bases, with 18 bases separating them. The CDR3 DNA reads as TGTGCCAGCAGTGAATATCAAGAGGAAGGTCTTGGCTATGGCTACACCTTC. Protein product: CASSEYQEEGLGYGYTF.

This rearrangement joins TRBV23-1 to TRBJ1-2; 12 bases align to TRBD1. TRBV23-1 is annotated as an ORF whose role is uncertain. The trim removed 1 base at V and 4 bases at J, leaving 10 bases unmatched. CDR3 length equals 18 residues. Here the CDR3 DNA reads TGCGCCAGCAGTCAATATTTAGGGACAGGGGGCCTGATCTATGGCTACACCTTC. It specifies CASSQYLGTGGLIYGYTF.

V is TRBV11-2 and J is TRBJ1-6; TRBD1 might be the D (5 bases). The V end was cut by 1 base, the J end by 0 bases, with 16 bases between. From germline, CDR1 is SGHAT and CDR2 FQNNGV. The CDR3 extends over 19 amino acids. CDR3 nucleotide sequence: TGTGCCAGCAGCTTAGGGGGACGGGGGGGAAGCTCCTATAATTCACCCCTCCACTTT. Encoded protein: CASSLGGRGGSSYNSPLHF. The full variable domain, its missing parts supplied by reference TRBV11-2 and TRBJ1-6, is EAGVAQSPRYKIIEKRQSVAFWCNPISGHATLYWYQQILGQGPKLLIQFQNNGVVDDSQLPKDRFSAERLKGVDSTLKIQPAKLEDSAVYLCASSLGGRGGSSYNSPLHFGNGTRLTVT.

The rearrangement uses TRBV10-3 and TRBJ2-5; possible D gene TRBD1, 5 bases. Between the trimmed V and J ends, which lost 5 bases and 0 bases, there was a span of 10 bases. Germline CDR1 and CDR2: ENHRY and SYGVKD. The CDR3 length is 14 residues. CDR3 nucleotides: TGTGCCATCAGTCGAGGACACGACCAAGAGACCCAGTACTTC. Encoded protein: CAISRGHDQETQYF.

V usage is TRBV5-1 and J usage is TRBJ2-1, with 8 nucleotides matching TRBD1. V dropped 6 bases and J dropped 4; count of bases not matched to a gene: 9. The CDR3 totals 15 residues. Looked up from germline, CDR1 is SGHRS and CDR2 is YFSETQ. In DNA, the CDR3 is TGCGCCAGCAACACCGGACAGGGCCAGTACAATGAGCAGTTCTTC. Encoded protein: CASNTGQGQYNEQFF.

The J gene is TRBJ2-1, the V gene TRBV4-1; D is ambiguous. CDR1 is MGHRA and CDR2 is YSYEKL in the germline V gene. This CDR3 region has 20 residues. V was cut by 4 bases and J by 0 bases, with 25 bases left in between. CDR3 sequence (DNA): TGCGCCAGCAGCCCTACCATCCGACACAAAAGAAATCACTCCTACAATGAGCAGTTCTTC. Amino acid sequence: CASSPTIRHKRNHSYNEQFF.

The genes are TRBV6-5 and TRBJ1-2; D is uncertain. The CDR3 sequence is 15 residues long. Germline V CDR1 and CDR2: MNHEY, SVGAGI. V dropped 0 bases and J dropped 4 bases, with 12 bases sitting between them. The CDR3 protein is CASSYSGVFGYGYTF. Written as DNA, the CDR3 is TGTGCCAGCAGTTACTCCGGGGTGTTTGGCTATGGCTACACCTTC.